These T cell receptor beta chains were read from a single sample in a study of blood T cell repertoires in COVID-19. The assay was immunoSEQ multiplex PCR, and TCRdb's table has in-frame clones only and misses some. The sample records over 200,000 clones, about nine tenths being singletons. Material: PBMCs or T cells enriched from blood (not recorded which). These receptors were obtained from a woman between 50 and 59 years old in a cohort exposed to, infected with or recovered from COVID-19 (not recorded which). CDR3s include the opening cysteine and the closing phenylalanine or tryptophan. The order of the fields is V gene, clone size, D gene, J gene, CDR3 DNA, CDR3 protein. D genes are given only for firm matches. Clone size is not always given. Where it is, it says once, few, many or a class for expanded clones.

V: TRBV5-3; size: NA; D: TRBD1; J: TRBJ2-2; DNA: TGTGCCAGAAGCCCCAGGACAGGGGGCACCGGGGAGCTGTTTTTT; CDR3: CARSPRTGGTGELFF
V: TRBV4-3; size: NA; D: NA; J: TRBJ2-2; DNA: TGCGCCAGCAGTCGAAGAGTTTGGACCGGGGAGCTGTTTTTT; CDR3: CASSRRVWTGELFF
V: TRBV4-2; size: NA; D: NA; J: TRBJ2-2; DNA: TGTGCCAGCAGCCCCGACCCGGACATGACCGGGGAGCTGTTTTTT; CDR3: CASSPDPDMTGELFF
V: TRBV4-1; size: NA; D: TRBD1; J: TRBJ1-4; DNA: TGCGCCAGCAGCCAACCGACAGGGTTTAAGGAAAAACTGTTTTTT; CDR3: CASSQPTGFKEKLFF
V: TRBV5-1; size: NA; D: NA; J: TRBJ1-2; DNA: TGCGCCAGCAGCTTGGCCGATTTGGGCTTTCGGGGCTACACCTTC; CDR3: CASSLADLGFRGYTF
V: TRBV6-1; size: NA; D: NA; J: TRBJ2-1; DNA: TGTGCCAGCAGTGAATTAGGGGCTTTGAGTGAGCAGTTCTTC; CDR3: CASSELGALSEQFF
V: TRBV7-9; size: NA; D: TRBD1; J: TRBJ1-6; DNA: TGTGCCAGCAGCCGAGGGACAGGGAGAAGGGATTCACCCCTCCACTTT; CDR3: CASSRGTGRRDSPLHF
V: TRBV30; size: NA; D: NA; J: TRBJ1-2; DNA: TGTGCCGGGGGGCGGGGGGTTGTCTATGGCTACACCTTC; CDR3: CAGGRGVVYGYTF
V: TRBV12-3/TRBV12-4; size: few; D: TRBD1; J: TRBJ1-2; DNA: TGTGCCAGCAGTCTCGGACAGGGGCTCGGATACACCTTC; CDR3: CASSLGQGLGYTF
V: TRBV19; size: NA; D: TRBD1; J: TRBJ1-5; DNA: TGTGCCAGTACCAAAAAAGGGCCGGGACAGACTTATAGCAATCAGCCCCAGCATTTT; CDR3: CASTKKGPGQTYSNQPQHF